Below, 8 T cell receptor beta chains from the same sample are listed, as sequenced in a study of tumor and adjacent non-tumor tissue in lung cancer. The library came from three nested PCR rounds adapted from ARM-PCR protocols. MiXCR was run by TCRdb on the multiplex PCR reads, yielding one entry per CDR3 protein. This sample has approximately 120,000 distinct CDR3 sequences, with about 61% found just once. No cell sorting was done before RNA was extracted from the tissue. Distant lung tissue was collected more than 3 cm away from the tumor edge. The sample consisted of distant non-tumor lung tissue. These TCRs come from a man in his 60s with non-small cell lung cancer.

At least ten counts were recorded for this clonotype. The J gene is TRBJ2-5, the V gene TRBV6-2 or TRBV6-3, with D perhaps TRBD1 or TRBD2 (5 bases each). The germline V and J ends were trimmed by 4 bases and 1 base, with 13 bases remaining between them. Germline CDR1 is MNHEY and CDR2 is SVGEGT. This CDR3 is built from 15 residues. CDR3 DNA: TGTGCCAGCAGTTTTTTCCGGGGCGCCCAAGAGACCCAGTACTTC. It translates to CASSFFRGAQETQYF.

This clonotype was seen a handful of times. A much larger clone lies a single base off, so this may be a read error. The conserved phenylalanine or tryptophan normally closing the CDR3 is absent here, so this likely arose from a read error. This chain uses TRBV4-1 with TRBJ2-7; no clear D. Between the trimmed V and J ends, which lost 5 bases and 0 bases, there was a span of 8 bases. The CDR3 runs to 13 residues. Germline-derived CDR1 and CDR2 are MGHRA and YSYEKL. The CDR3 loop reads CASSWRSSYEQYL. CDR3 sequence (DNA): TGCGCCAGCAGCTGGCGGAGCTCCTACGAGCAGTACCTC.

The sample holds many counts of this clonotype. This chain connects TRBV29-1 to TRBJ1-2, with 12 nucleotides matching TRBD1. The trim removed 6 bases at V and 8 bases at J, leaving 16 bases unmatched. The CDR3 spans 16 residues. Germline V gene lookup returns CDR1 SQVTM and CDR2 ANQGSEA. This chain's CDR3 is CSVLIVPGQGAGGYTF. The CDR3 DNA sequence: TGCAGCGTACTAATCGTTCCGGGACAGGGGGCGGGCGGCTACACCTTC.

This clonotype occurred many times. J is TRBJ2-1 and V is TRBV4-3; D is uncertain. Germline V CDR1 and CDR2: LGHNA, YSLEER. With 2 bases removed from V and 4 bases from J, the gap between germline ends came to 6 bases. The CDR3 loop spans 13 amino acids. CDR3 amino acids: CASSQFGYNEQFF. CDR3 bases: TGCGCCAGCAGCCAATTCGGGTACAATGAGCAGTTCTTC.

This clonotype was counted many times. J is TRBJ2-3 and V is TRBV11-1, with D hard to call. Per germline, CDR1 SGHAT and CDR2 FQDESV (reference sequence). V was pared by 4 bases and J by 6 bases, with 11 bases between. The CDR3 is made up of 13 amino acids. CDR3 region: CASSSSDRDTQYF. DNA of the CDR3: TGTGCCAGCAGCTCGTCAGACCGGGATACGCAGTATTTT.

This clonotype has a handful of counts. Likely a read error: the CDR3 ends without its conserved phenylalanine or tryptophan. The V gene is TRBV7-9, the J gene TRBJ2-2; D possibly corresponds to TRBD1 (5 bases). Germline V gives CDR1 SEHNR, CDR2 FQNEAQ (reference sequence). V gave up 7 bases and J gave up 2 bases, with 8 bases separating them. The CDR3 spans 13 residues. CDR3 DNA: TGTGCCAGCATAAGGGGTAACACCGGGGAGCTGTTTTCT. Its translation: CASIRGNTGELFS.

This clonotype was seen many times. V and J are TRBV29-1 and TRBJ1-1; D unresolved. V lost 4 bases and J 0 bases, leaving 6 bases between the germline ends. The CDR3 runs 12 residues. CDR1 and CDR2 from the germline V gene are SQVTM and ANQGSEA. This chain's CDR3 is CSVAQMNTEAFF. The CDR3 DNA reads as TGCAGCGTTGCACAGATGAACACTGAAGCTTTCTTT. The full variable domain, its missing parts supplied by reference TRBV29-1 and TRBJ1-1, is SAVISQKPSRDICQRGTSLTIQCQVDSQVTMMFWYRQQPGQSLTLIATANQGSEATYESGFVIDKFPISRPNLTFSTLTVSNMSPEDSSIYLCSVAQMNTEAFFGQGTRLTVV.

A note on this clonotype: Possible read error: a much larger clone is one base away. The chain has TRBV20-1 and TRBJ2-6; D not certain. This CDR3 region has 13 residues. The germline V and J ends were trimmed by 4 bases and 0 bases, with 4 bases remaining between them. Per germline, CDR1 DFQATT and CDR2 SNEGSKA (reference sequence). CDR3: CSAMSSGANVLTF. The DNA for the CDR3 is TGCAGTGCTATGAGCTCTGGGGCCAACGTCCTGACTTTC.